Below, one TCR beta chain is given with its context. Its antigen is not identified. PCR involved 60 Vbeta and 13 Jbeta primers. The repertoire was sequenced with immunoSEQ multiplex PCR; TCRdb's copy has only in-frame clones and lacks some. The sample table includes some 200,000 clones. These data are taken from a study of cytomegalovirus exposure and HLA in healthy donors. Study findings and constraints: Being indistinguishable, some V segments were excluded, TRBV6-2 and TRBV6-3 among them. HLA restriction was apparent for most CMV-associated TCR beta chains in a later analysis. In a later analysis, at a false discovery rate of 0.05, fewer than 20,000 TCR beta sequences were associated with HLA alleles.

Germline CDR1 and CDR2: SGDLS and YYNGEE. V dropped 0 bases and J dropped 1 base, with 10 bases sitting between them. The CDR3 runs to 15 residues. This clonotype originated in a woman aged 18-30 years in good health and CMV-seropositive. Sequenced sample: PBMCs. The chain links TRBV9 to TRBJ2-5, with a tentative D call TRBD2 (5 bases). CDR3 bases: TGTGCCAGCAGCGTAGAGCAGCGGTCCCAAGAGACCCAGTACTTC. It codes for CASSVEQRSQETQYF.